These T cell receptor beta chains were read from a single sample in a study of CD4 T cells in relation to SARS-CoV-2 and coronaviruses. Repertoires were generated with immunoSEQ multiplex PCR, while TCRdb's copy carries only in-frame clones and drops some. The table includes about 59,000 clones, 75% to 90% detected once. Source material: memory CD4+ T cells from PBMCs. All receptors come from a human donor in good health. Both conserved end residues are part of each CDR3. A D gene is named only where the DNA matches it firmly. Some rows mark clone size as missing; the rest say once, few, many or name a class of expanded clone.

d_gene	abundance	v_gene	j_gene	CDR3aa	CDR3nt
TRBD2	NA	TRBV18	TRBJ2-2	CASSRSGRTNTGELFF	TGTGCCAGCTCACGTAGCGGGAGAACGAACACCGGGGAGCTGTTTTTT
TRBD2	NA	TRBV28	TRBJ2-6	CASSSAGTRPSGANVLTF	TGTGCCAGCAGTTCAGCCGGGACTAGACCCTCTGGGGCCAACGTCCTGACTTTC
TRBD1	NA	TRBV5-8	TRBJ1-5	CASSLDGTGRGNQPQHF	TGTGCCAGCAGCTTGGACGGGACAGGGCGAGGCAATCAGCCCCAGCATTTT
NA	NA	TRBV5-5	TRBJ2-3	CASSLADTQYF	TGTGCCAGCAGCTTGGCGGATACGCAGTATTTT
TRBD2	NA	TRBV5-1	TRBJ2-5	CASTRTSGGQETQYF	TGCGCCAGCACCCGGACTAGCGGTGGACAAGAGACCCAGTACTTC
NA	NA	TRBV28	TRBJ2-7	CASSSLGKQYF	TGTGCCAGCAGCTCACTGGGCAAGCAGTACTTC
NA	NA	TRBV5-1	TRBJ1-2	CASSLVVRGGDGYTF	TGCGCCAGCAGCTTGGTTGTCAGGGGAGGCGATGGCTACACCTTC
NA	NA	TRBV5-1	TRBJ1-4	CASSLGVGATNEKLFF	TGCGCCAGCAGCTTGGGTGTGGGTGCAACTAATGAAAAACTGTTTTTT
NA	NA	TRBV19	TRBJ2-6	CASSPPGIGANVLTF	TGTGCCAGTAGTCCCCCAGGGATAGGGGCCAACGTCCTGACTTTC
TRBD2	NA	TRBV7-7	TRBJ2-1	CASSPSGREGNEQFF	TGTGCCAGCAGCCCGAGCGGGAGGGAGGGCAATGAGCAGTTCTTC
TRBD2	NA	TRBV7-3	TRBJ2-3	CASSSGLATDTQYF	TGTGCCAGCAGCTCAGGACTAGCGACAGATACGCAGTATTTT
TRBD2	NA	TRBV7-2	TRBJ2-7	CASSPGLDYEQYF	TGTGCCAGCAGCCCCGGACTAGACTACGAGCAGTACTTC
NA	once	TRBV5-1	TRBJ1-6	CASRGGESYSPLHF	TGCGCCAGCAGAGGAGGGGAGAGTTATTCACCCCTCCACTTT
NA	NA	TRBV7-9	TRBJ2-3	CASSQPLSVRTDTQYF	TGTGCCAGCAGCCAACCCCTATCCGTTCGCACAGATACGCAGTATTTT
TRBD1	few	TRBV2	TRBJ1-5	CASSVGTAMNQPQHF	TGTGCCAGCAGTGTCGGGACAGCGATGAATCAGCCCCAGCATTTT
TRBD1	NA	TRBV2	TRBJ2-3	CASNGQGISTDTQYF	TGTGCCAGCAACGGACAGGGGATTAGCACAGATACGCAGTATTTT
NA	NA	TRBV5-8	TRBJ2-5	CASSLEGSGQTQETQYF	TGTGCCAGCAGCTTGGAAGGATCGGGACAAACTCAAGAGACCCAGTACTTC
NA	NA	TRBV24-1	TRBJ2-7	CATSPTGPSYEQYF	TGTGCCACCAGTCCTACAGGACCCTCCTACGAGCAGTACTTC
NA	NA	TRBV5-4	TRBJ2-7	CASSLTARGAYEQYF	TGTGCCAGCAGCTTGACAGCGAGGGGGGCATACGAGCAGTACTTC
NA	once	TRBV7-3	TRBJ2-3	CASSSQTRGGARDTQYF	TGTGCCAGCAGCTCCCAAACACGTGGGGGGGCGAGAGATACGCAGTATTTT
NA	NA	TRBV9	TRBJ1-1	CASSAEYNTEAFF	TGTGCCAGCAGCGCCGAATATAACACTGAAGCTTTCTTT
TRBD1	NA	TRBV5-8	TRBJ1-2	CASSSTGGVANYGYTF	TGTGCCAGCAGCTCAACAGGGGGAGTAGCTAACTATGGCTACACCTTC